A selection of T cell receptor beta chains follows, all from one sample in a study of cytomegalovirus exposure and HLA in healthy donors. Some clones are missing from TCRdb's copy, which holds only in-frame ones; the method was immunoSEQ multiplex PCR. The sample yields some 160,000 clones, approximately 80% seen once. The source material was PBMCs. These receptor sequences come from a woman aged 50 to 60 in good health and CMV-seronegative. Each CDR3 is given with its conserved first and last residue. A D gene is named only where the DNA matches it firmly. Where a row states a size, it is once, few, many or the class of an expanded clone; other rows omit it.

v_call	clone_size	j_call	d_call	cdr3_nt	cdr3_aa
TRBV30	NA	TRBJ1-5	NA	TGTGCCTGGAGTGTTGGTCAGTTAAATCAGCCCCAGCATTTT	CAWSVGQLNQPQHF
TRBV6-1	NA	TRBJ1-1	NA	TGTGCCTCGAGGTCGGTGCCGATGAACACTGAAGCTTTCTTT	CASRSVPMNTEAFF
TRBV2	NA	TRBJ1-2	TRBD1	TGTGCCACCCCCCCGGGACAGAGCTATGGCTACACCTTC	CATPPGQSYGYTF
TRBV10-3	NA	TRBJ2-2	TRBD1	TGTGCCATCAGTCGGGGACAGTCGAACACCGGGGAGCTGTTTTTT	CAISRGQSNTGELFF
TRBV5-1	NA	TRBJ2-5	NA	TGCGCCAGCAGCTTAGACAACCAAGAGACCCAGTACTTC	CASSLDNQETQYF
TRBV5-8	NA	TRBJ2-1	NA	TGTGCCAGCAGCTTGGTGGCGGGAACCTACAATGAGCAGTTCTTC	CASSLVAGTYNEQFF
TRBV5-1	NA	TRBJ2-5	TRBD2	TGCGCCAGCAGCTCCACGCGGGAGAAAGAGACCCAGTACTTC	CASSSTREKETQYF
TRBV5-1	NA	TRBJ2-3	TRBD2	TGCGCCAGCAGCTTGGGGACTAGCGGGAGCACAGATACGCAGTATTTT	CASSLGTSGSTDTQYF
TRBV19	NA	TRBJ2-5	NA	TGTGCCAGTAGTATAGTCCGGGGGGAGACCCAGTACTTC	CASSIVRGETQYF
TRBV6-1	NA	TRBJ2-7	NA	TGTGCCAGCGGAGGGACAGAAGCGGGAGTGGGCGAGCAGTACTTC	CASGGTEAGVGEQYF
TRBV7-9	NA	TRBJ2-1	TRBD2	TGTGCCAGCAGCCCTTTAGCGGGGGGGCCGGAATACAATGAGCAGTTCTTC	CASSPLAGGPEYNEQFF
TRBV5-1	NA	TRBJ2-3	TRBD2	TGCGCCAGCAGCTTGGCCGATAGCGGGTTACGCACAGATACGCAGTATTTT	CASSLADSGLRTDTQYF
TRBV9	few	TRBJ2-7	NA	TGTGCCAGCAGCGTCGAGGGATCTTCCTACGAGCAGTACTTC	CASSVEGSSYEQYF
TRBV5-1	NA	TRBJ2-6	TRBD1	TGCGCCAGCAGTCCAGCAGGGGGCGCAAAATCTGGGGCCAACGTCCTGACTTTC	CASSPAGGAKSGANVLTF
TRBV7-8	NA	TRBJ2-5	NA	TGTGCCAGCAGCTTACCTAGACAGGCGGCAGAGACCCAGTACTTC	CASSLPRQAAETQYF